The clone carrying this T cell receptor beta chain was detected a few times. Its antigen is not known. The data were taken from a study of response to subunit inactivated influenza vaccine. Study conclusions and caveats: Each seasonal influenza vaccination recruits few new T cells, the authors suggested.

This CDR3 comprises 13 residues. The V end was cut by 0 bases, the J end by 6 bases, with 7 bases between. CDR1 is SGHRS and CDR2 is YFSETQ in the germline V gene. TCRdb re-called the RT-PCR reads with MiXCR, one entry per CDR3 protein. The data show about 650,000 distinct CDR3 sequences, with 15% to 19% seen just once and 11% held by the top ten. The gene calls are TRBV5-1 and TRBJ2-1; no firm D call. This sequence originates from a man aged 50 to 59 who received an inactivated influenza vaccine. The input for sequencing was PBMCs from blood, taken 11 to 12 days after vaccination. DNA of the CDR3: TGCGCCAGCAGCTTGGTTCCGGGCAATGAGCAGTTCTTC. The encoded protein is CASSLVPGNEQFF.